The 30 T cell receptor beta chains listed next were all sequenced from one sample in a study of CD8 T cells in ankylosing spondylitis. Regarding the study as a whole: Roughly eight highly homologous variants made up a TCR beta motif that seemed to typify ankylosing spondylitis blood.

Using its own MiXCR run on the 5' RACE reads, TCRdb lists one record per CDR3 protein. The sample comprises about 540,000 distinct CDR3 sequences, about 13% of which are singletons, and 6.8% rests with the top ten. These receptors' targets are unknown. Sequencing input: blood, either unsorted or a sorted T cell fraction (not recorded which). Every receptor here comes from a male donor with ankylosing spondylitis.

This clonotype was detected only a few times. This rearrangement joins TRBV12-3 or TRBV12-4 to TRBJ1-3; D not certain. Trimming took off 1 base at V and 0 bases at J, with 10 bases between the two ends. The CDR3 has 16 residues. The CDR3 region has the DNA TGTGCCAGCAGTTTAGAATCAGTTAGCTCTGGAAACACCATATATTTT. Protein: CASSLESVSSGNTIYF.

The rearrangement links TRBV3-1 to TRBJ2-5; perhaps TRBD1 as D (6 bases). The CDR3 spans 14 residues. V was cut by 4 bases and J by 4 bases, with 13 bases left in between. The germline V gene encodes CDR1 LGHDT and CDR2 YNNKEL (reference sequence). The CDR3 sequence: CASSPLDSRETQYF. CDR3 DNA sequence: TGTGCCAGCAGCCCCTTGGACAGTCGAGAGACCCAGTACTTC.

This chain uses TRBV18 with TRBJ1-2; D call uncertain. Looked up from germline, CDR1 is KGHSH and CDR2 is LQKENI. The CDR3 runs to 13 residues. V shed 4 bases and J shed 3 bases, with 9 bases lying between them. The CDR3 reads CASSRTSDYGYTF. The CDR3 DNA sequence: TGTGCCAGCTCACGAACCAGCGACTATGGCTACACCTTC.

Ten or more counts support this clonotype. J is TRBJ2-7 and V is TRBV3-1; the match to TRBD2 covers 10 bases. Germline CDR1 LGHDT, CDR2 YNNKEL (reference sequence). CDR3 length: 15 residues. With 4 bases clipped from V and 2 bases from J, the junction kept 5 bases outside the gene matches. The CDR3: CASSPRLAGPYEQYF. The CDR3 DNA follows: TGTGCCAGCAGCCCCCGACTAGCGGGTCCCTACGAGCAGTACTTC.

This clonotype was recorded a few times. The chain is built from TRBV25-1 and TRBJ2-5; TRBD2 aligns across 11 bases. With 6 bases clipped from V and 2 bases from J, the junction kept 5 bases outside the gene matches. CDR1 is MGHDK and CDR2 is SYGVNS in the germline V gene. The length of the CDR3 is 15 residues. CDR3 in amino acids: CASRPTSGGQETQYF. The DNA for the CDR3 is TGTGCCAGCAGACCAACTAGCGGGGGTCAAGAGACCCAGTACTTC.

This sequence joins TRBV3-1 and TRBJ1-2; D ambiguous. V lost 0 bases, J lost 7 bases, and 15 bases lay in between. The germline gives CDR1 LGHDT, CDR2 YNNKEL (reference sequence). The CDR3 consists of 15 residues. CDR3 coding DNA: TGTGCCAGCAGCCAAGATTTGGCCAGGCGGGGTGGCTACACCTTC. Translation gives CASSQDLARRGGYTF.

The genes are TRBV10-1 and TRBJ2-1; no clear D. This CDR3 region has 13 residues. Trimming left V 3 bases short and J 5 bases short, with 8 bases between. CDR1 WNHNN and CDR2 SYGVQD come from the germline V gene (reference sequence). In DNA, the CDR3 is TGCGCCAGCAGTGAACCCTTAAACAATGAGCAGTTCTTC. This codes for CASSEPLNNEQFF.

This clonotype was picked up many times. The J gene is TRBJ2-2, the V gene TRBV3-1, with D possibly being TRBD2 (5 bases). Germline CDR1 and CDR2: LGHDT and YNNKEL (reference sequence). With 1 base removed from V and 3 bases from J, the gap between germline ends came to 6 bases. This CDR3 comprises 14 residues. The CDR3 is CASSQVGDTGELFF. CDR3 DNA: TGTGCCAGCAGCCAAGTCGGGGACACCGGGGAGCTGTTTTTT.

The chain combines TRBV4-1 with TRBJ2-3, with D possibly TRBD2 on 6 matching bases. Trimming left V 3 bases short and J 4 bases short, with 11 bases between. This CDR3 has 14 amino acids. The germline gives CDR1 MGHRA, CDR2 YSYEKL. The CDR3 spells CASSQGPSADTQYF. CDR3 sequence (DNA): TGCGCCAGCAGCCAGGGGCCTAGCGCAGATACGCAGTATTTT.

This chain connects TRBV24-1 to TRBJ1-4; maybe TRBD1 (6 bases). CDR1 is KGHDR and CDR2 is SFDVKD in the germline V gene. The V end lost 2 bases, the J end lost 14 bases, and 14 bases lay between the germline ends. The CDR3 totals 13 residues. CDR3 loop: CATSDSGGGELFF. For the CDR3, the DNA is TGTGCCACCAGTGATTCCGGGGGGGGCGAGCTGTTTTTT.

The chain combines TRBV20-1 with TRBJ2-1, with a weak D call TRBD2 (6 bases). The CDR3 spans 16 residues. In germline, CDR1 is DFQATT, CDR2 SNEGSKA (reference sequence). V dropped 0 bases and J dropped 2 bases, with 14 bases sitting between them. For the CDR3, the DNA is TGCAGTGCTAGAGATCGGGGTAGGACTACCTACAATGAGCAGTTCTTC. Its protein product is CSARDRGRTTYNEQFF.

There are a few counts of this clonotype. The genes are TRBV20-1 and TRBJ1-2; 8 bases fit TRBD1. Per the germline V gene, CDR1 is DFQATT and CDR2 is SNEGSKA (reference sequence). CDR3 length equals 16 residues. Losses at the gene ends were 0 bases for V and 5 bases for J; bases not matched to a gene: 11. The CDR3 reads CSARDERTGWKYGYTF. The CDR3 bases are TGCAGTGCTAGAGATGAGAGGACAGGGTGGAAGTATGGCTACACCTTC.

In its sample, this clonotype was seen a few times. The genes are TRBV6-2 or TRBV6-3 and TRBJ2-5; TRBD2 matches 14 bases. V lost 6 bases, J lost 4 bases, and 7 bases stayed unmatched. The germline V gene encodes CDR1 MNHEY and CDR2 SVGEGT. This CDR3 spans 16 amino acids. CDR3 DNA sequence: TGTGCCAGCAGCCGCGGGACTAGCGGGAGAGGAGAGACCCAGTACTTC. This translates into CASSRGTSGRGETQYF.

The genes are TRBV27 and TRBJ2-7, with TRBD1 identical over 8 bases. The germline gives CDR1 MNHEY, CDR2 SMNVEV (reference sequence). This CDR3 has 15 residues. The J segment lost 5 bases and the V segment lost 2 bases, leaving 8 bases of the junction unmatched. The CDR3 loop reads CASSLGQGANHEQYV. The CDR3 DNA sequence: TGTGCCAGCAGTTTAGGTCAGGGGGCGAACCACGAGCAGTACGTC.

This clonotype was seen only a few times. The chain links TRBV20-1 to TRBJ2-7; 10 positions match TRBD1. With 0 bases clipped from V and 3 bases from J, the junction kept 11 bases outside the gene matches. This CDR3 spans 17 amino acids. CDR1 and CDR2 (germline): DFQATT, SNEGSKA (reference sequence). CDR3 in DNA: TGCAGTGCTAGAGACTTGATAGGACAGGGGGAGTACTACGAGCAGTACTTC. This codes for CSARDLIGQGEYYEQYF.

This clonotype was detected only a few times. The CDR3 loop is CSASGGTGHNEQFF. Written as DNA, the CDR3 is TGCAGTGCTAGCGGGGGGACGGGCCACAATGAGCAGTTCTTC. The chain carries TRBV20-1 and TRBJ2-1; 7 nucleotides line up with TRBD2. CDR1 is DFQATT and CDR2 is SNEGSKA in the germline V gene (reference sequence). There are 14 residues in the CDR3. With V trimmed by 3 bases and J by 5 bases, 7 bases remained unmatched.

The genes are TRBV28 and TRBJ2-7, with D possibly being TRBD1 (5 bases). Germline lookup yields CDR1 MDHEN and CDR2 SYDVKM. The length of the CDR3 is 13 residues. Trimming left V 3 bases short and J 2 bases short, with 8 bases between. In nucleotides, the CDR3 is TGTGCCAGCAGTTTCCAGGGCCCCTACGAGCAGTACTTC. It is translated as CASSFQGPYEQYF.

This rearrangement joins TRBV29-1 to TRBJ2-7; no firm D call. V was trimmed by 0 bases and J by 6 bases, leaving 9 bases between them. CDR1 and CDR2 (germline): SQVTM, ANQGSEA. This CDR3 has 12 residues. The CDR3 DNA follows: TGCAGCGTTGAAGAAGGGCGAGGCGAGCAGTACTTC. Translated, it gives CSVEEGRGEQYF.

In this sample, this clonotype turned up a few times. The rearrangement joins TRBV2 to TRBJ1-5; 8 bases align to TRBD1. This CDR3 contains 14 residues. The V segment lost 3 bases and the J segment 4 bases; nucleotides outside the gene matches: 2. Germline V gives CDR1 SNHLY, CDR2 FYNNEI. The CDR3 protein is CASSDQGANQPQHF. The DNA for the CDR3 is TGTGCCAGCAGTGACCAGGGGGCTAATCAGCCCCAGCATTTT.

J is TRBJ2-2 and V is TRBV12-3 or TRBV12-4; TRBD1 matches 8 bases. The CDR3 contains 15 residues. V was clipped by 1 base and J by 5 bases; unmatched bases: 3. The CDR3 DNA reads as TGTGCCAGCAGTTTAGGACAGGGGTGGACCGGGGAGCTGTTTTTT. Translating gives CASSLGQGWTGELFF.

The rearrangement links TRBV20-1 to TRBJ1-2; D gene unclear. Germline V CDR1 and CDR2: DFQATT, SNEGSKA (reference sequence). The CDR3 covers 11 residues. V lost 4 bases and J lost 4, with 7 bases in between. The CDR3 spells CSAKAGYGYTF. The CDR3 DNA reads TGCAGTGCTAAGGCCGGCTATGGCTACACCTTC.

CDR3 DNA sequence: TGTGCCAGCACCCCGGAGGCAGAAGGATATGGCTACACCTTC. Its protein product is CASTPEAEGYGYTF. This chain connects TRBV6-1 to TRBJ1-2; D remains unclear. Trimming took off 7 bases at V and 5 bases at J, with 17 bases between the two ends. This CDR3 has 14 residues. Germline lookup yields CDR1 MNHNS and CDR2 SASEGT.

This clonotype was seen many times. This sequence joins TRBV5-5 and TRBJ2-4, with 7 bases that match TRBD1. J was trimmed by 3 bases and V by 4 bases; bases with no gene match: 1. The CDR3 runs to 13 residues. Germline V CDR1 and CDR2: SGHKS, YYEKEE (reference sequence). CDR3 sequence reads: CASSGTDKNIQYF. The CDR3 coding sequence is TGTGCCAGCAGCGGGACAGACAAAAACATTCAGTACTTC.

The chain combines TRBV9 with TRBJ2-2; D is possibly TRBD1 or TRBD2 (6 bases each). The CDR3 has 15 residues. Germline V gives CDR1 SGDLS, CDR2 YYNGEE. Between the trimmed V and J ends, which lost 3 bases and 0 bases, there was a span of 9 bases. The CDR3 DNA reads TGTGCCAGCAGCGCGCGGGACACGAACACCGGGGAGCTGTTTTTT. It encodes CASSARDTNTGELFF.

DNA for the CDR3: TGCAGTGCGGAACGCGGGTACAATGAGCAGTTCTTC. It encodes CSAERGYNEQFF. V is TRBV20-1 and J is TRBJ2-1; perhaps TRBD2 as D (5 bases). V shed 6 bases and J shed 4 bases, with 10 bases lying between them. Germline V gene data show CDR1 as DFQATT and CDR2 as SNEGSKA (reference sequence). The CDR3 runs 12 residues.

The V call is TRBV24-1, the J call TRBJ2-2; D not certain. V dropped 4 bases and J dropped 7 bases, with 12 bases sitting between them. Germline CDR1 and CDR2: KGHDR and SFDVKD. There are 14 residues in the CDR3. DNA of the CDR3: TGTGCCACCAGTGACCCACCCGACGGCGGGGAGCTGTTTTTT. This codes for CATSDPPDGGELFF.

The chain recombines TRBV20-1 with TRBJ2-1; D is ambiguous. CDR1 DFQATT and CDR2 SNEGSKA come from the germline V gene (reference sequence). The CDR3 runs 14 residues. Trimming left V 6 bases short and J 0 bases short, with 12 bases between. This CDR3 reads CSARFLNSYNEQFF. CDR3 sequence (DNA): TGCAGTGCCCGCTTCCTCAACTCCTACAATGAGCAGTTCTTC.

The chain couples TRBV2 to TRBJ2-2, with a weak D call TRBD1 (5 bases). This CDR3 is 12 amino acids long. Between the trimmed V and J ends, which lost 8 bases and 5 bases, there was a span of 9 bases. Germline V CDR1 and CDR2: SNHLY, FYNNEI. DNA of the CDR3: TGTGCCAGCGCTAAGGGGACCGGGGAGCTGTTTTTT. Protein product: CASAKGTGELFF.

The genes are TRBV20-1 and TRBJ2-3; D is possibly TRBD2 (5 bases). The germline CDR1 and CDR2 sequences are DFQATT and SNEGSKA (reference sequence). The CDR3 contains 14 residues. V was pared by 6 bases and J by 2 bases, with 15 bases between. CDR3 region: CSALGEGVTDTQYF. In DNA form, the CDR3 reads TGCAGTGCCCTCGGTGAGGGCGTCACAGATACGCAGTATTTT.

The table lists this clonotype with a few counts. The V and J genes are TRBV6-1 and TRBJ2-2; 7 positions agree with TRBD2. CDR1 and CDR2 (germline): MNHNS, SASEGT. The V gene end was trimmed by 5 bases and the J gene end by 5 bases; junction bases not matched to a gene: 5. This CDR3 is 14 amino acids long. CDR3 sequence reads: CASSSGERTGELFF. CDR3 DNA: TGTGCCAGCAGTAGCGGGGAACGAACCGGGGAGCTGTTTTTT.